This TCR beta chain was profiled in a study of T cells in Graves' hyperthyroidism and ophthalmopathy. Points from the study as a whole: Also found in blood were most expanded thyroid clonotypes above 0.001.

As regards this clonotype: Its antigen is currently unknown.

Trimming left V 5 bases short and J 0 bases short, with 17 bases between. Germline V lookup: CDR1 LNHDA, CDR2 SQIVND (reference sequence). The CDR3 runs to 17 residues. The source material, RNA transcripts, was used to amplify TCR beta CDR3 regions. The HTBI primer set was used in a first-round RT-PCR of the TCR CDR3. TCRdb passed the multiplex PCR reads through MiXCR, listing each CDR3 protein once. This table has some 360,000 distinct CDR3 sequences, 11% to 15% appearing once. V gene TRBV19 combines with J gene TRBJ1-5, with D maybe TRBD1 (5 bases). Sequencing used blood. The sequence came from a woman aged 55-69 years with Graves' hyperthyroidism. The CDR3 reads CASSPMPSTVSNQPQHF. The CDR3 nucleotides are TGTGCCAGTAGTCCAATGCCCTCGACAGTTAGCAATCAGCCCCAGCATTTT.